This is a list of T cell receptor beta chains from one sample in a study of T cells after yellow fever vaccination. TCRdb passed the 5' RACE reads through MiXCR, listing each CDR3 protein once. The table includes around 140,000 distinct CDR3 sequences, over 7% detected once. This specimen was CD4+ T cells sorted from PBMCs, taken 5 days after the yellow fever booster vaccination. These TCRs come from a young man who received the YFV17D yellow fever vaccine. Both conserved end residues are part of each CDR3. A D gene is named only where the DNA matches it firmly. Rows give clone size only sometimes, using once, few, many, or a class for an expanded clone.

CASSLGGPRGETQYF,TGTGCCAGCAGCTTAGGGGGGCCCAGGGGGGAGACCCAGTACTTC,15,NA,TRBD1,TRBJ2-5,TRBV7-7
CASSRDGSYGYTF,TGCGCCAGCAGCCGGGACGGGTCCTATGGCTACACCTTC,13,many,NA,TRBJ1-2,TRBV5-1
CASSLEGGRNQPQHF,TGTGCCAGCAGTCTAGAGGGCGGTCGCAATCAGCCCCAGCATTTT,15,many,NA,TRBJ1-5,TRBV6-1
CASSVPGQGQPQHF,TGTGCCAGCAGCGTCCCGGGACAGGGACAGCCCCAGCATTTT,14,many,TRBD1,TRBJ1-5,TRBV7-2
CASSFTYEQYF,TGTGCCAGCAGTTTCACCTACGAGCAGTACTTC,11,many,NA,TRBJ2-7,TRBV6-2/TRBV6-3
CSADPSLGRDATKNIQYF,TGCAGTGCTGACCCTAGTTTAGGGCGGGACGCGACCAAAAACATTCAGTACTTC,18,many,NA,TRBJ2-4,TRBV20-1
CATAGGQKTSGVAYEQYF,TGCGCCACCGCGGGGGGACAGAAGACTAGCGGGGTTGCCTACGAGCAGTACTTC,18,many,TRBD2,TRBJ2-7,TRBV4-3
CASTSGADNEQFF,TGTGCCAGCACTTCTGGCGCGGACAATGAGCAGTTCTTC,13,NA,NA,TRBJ2-1,TRBV9
CSATGLFTDTQYF,TGCAGTGCCACCGGACTTTTCACAGATACGCAGTATTTT,13,many,NA,TRBJ2-3,TRBV20-1
CASSLDRGAYEQYF,TGTGCCAGCAGCCTAGACAGGGGTGCCTACGAGCAGTACTTC,14,many,TRBD1,TRBJ2-7,TRBV7-9
CASSPGTSGNTIYF,TGTGCCAGCTCACCCGGGACGTCTGGAAACACCATATATTTT,14,many,NA,TRBJ1-3,TRBV18
CSVGVGLTNEKLFF,TGCAGCGTTGGCGTGGGCCTAACTAATGAAAAACTGTTTTTT,14,many,NA,TRBJ1-4,TRBV29-1
CASSSRGAETQYF,TGTGCCAGCAGCTCTCGGGGCGCTGAGACCCAGTACTTC,13,many,NA,TRBJ2-5,TRBV12-3/TRBV12-4
CAMSPQLLCYEQYF,TGTGCCATGAGCCCTCAGCTCCTCTGCTACGAGCAGTACTTC,14,NA,NA,TRBJ2-7,TRBV7-9
CATSGGQTGLHYEQYF,TGTGCCACCAGCGGGGGACAGACAGGGTTACACTACGAGCAGTACTTC,16,many,TRBD1,TRBJ2-7,TRBV15
CASNLAGDNEQFF,TGTGCCAGTAACTTAGCGGGGGACAATGAGCAGTTCTTC,13,many,TRBD2,TRBJ2-1,TRBV19
CATSEDPTGGEYF,TGTGCCACCAGCGAGGATCCTACAGGGGGGGAATACTTC,13,many,NA,TRBJ2-4,TRBV24-1
CASSPNLGNKAYGYTF,TGTGCCAGCAGCCCCAATTTGGGCAACAAGGCCTATGGCTACACCTTC,16,many,NA,TRBJ1-2,TRBV16
CASSQTSSPEQFF,TGTGCCAGCAGCCAGACTAGCTCCCCTGAGCAGTTCTTC,13,many,TRBD2,TRBJ2-1,TRBV14
CASSPPLVGYTF,TGTGCCAGCAGCCCACCACTCGTTGGCTACACCTTC,12,many,NA,TRBJ1-2,TRBV12-3/TRBV12-4
CALPTGVRAFF,TGTGCCCTCCCTACAGGGGTTAGAGCTTTCTTT,11,many,TRBD1,TRBJ1-1,TRBV7-6
CASSPGTELIGYTF,TGCGCCAGCAGCCCCGGGACGGAACTCATTGGCTACACCTTC,14,few,NA,TRBJ1-2,TRBV5-1
CSARSGGETQYF,TGCAGTGCTAGGTCCGGTGGGGAGACCCAGTACTTC,12,few,NA,TRBJ2-5,TRBV20-1
CASSVGTNRYEQYF,TGTGCCAGCAGCGTTGGGACCAATAGGTACGAGCAGTACTTC,14,few,NA,TRBJ2-7,TRBV7-2
CSAARQGYNQPQHF,TGCAGTGCTGCCCGACAGGGCTACAATCAGCCCCAGCATTTT,14,NA,TRBD1,TRBJ1-5,TRBV20-1
CASSWDGTEAFF,TGCGCCAGCAGCTGGGACGGCACTGAAGCTTTCTTT,12,NA,NA,TRBJ1-1,TRBV5-1
CATGGRAGSEQFF,TGTGCCACCGGGGGTCGGGCGGGAAGCGAGCAGTTCTTC,13,many,NA,TRBJ2-1,TRBV15